This TCR beta chain was sequenced during a study of T cells in Graves' hyperthyroidism and ophthalmopathy. V gave up 1 base and J gave up 0 bases, with 1 base separating them. CDR3 length: 12 residues. Germline V CDR1 and CDR2: SGHDT, YYEEEE. This sample holds PBMCs from roughly 10 ml fresh peripheral blood. TCR beta CDR3 regions were amplified from RNA. The HTBI primer set was used in a first-round RT-PCR of the TCR CDR3. TCRdb re-called the multiplex PCR reads with MiXCR, one entry per CDR3 protein. The sample consists of about 180,000 distinct CDR3 sequences, approximately 15% of them appearing once. The table lists this clonotype with many counts. The antigen is not known. Study-wide points: Expanded thyroid clonotypes (above 0.001) were mostly also found in blood.

The receptor comes from a woman aged 50 to 65 with Graves' hyperthyroidism. Sequences were obtained from blood. The rearrangement joins TRBV5-6 to TRBJ1-1; D is undetermined. CDR3 residues: CASSLMNTEAFF. The CDR3 coding sequence is TGTGCCAGCAGCTTGATGAACACTGAAGCTTTCTTT.